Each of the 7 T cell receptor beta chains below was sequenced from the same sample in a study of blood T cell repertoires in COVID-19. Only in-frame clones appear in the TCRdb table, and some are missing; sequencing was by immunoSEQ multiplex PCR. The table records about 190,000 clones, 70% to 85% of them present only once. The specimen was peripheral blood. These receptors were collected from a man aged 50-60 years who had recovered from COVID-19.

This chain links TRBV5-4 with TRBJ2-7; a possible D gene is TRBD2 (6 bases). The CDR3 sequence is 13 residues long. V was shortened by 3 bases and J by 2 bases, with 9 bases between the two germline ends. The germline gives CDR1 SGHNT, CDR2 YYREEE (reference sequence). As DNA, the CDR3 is TGTGCCAGCAGCTGGGGAGGTACCTACGAGCAGTACTTC. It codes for CASSWGGTYEQYF.

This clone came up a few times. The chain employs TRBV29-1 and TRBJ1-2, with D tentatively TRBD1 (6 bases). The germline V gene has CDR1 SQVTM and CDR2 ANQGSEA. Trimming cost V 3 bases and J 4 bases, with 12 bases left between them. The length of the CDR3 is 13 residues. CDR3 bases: TGCAGCGTTGAGGAGGACAGAACCTATGGCTACACCTTC. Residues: CSVEEDRTYGYTF.

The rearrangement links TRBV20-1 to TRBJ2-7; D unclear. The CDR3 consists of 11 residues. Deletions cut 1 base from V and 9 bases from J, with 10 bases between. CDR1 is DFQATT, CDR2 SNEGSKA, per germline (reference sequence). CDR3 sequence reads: CSARGRLGQYF. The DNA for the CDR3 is TGCAGTGCTAGAGGCCGTCTAGGGCAGTACTTC.

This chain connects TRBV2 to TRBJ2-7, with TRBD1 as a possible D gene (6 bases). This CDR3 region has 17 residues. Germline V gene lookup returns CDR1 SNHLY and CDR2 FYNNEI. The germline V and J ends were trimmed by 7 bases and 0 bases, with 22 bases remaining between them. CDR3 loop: CASKDPTGMSASYEQYF. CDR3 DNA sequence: TGTGCCAGCAAAGATCCGACAGGCATGTCCGCCTCCTACGAGCAGTACTTC.

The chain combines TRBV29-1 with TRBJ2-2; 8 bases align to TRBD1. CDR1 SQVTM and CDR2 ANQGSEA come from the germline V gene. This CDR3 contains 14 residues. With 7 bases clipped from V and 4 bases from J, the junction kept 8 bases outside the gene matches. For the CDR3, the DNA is TGCAGCGGTAGACAGGGGACCAGCACCGGGGAGCTGTTTTTT. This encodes CSGRQGTSTGELFF.

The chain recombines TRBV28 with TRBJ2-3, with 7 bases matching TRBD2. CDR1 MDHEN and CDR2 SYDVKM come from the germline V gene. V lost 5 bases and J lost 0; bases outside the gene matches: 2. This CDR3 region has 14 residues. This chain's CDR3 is CASSLAASTDTQYF. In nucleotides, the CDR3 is TGTGCCAGCAGTCTAGCGGCTAGCACAGATACGCAGTATTTT.

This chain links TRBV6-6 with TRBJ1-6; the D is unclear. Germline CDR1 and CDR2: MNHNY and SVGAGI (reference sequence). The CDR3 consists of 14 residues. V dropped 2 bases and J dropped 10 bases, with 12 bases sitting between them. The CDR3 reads CASSYNQENSPLHF. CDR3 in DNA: TGTGCCAGCAGTTACAACCAAGAGAACTCACCCCTCCACTTT.